This T cell receptor beta chain came from a study of cytomegalovirus exposure and HLA in healthy donors. Trimming took 5 bases from V and 4 from J, leaving 9 bases between them. The V gene's germline CDR1 is SGHTA and CDR2 FQGNSA. This CDR3 is built from 13 residues. Use of 60 Vbeta and 13 Jbeta primers characterized the PCR. TCRdb's copy holds only in-frame clones and misses some; the assay was immunoSEQ multiplex PCR. The sample has about 150,000 clones, about 72% seen once. As to this clone: Its antigen is not identified.

Study-wide results and caveats: Of the V segments, some could not be distinguished, including TRBV6-2 and TRBV6-3, and were excluded. A link between a missense DCLRE1C variant and TCR beta V- and J-gene trimming emerged from a later analysis. Among TCR beta chains, those listed as cytomegalovirus-associated numbered around 180. Several of the most significant clusters were apparently associated with common viral pathogens in a later analysis.

The chain uses TRBV7-2 and TRBJ2-1; possible D gene TRBD1, 5 bases. Sequenced: PBMCs. The source is a male donor in good health and CMV-seronegative. This chain's CDR3 is CASSRTYYNEQFF. CDR3 sequence (DNA): TGTGCCAGCAGCCGGACATATTACAATGAGCAGTTCTTC.